The 23 T cell receptor beta chains below all came from one sample that was sequenced in a study of control samples from healthy donors and cancer patients. Libraries were prepared by immunoSEQ multiplex PCR; TCRdb keeps only in-frame clonotypes and omits some of them. The data hold more than 90,000 clones, with roughly 89% observed a single time. Input material: blood. These receptors were collected from a young man in good health.

A few counts support this clone. The gene calls are TRBV2 and TRBJ2-7; 8 bases line up with TRBD2. The CDR3 is made up of 12 amino acids. J was trimmed by 4 bases and V by 6 bases; bases with no gene match: 2. Per germline, CDR1 SNHLY and CDR2 FYNNEI. Here the CDR3 DNA reads TGTGCCAGCAGGGCTAGCGGGTACGAGCAGTACTTC. Translated: CASRASGYEQYF. Full variable domain (rest looked up from reference TRBV2 and TRBJ2-7): EPEVTQTPSHQVTQMGQEVILRCVPISNHLYFYWYRQILGQKVEFLVSFYNNEISEKSEIFDDQFSVERPDGSNFTLKIRSTKLEDSAMYFCASRASGYEQYFGPGTRLTVT.

This clone appeared a few times. The V gene is TRBV6-5, the J gene TRBJ2-5, with 7 bases lining up with TRBD1. This CDR3 has 13 amino acids. Germline V lookup: CDR1 MNHEY, CDR2 SVGAGI. The V segment lost 6 bases and the J segment 4 bases; nucleotides outside the gene matches: 5. DNA of the CDR3: TGTGCCAGCAGGGACAGGCTGGGAGAGACCCAGTACTTC. It encodes CASRDRLGETQYF.

The rearrangement uses TRBV4-2 and TRBJ1-6; 9 bases map to TRBD1. The CDR3 contains 15 residues. Per germline, CDR1 LGHNA and CDR2 YNFKEQ. Trimming cost V 5 bases and J 5 bases; bases outside gene matches: 4. This chain's CDR3 is CASSTRQGDNSPLHF. Written as DNA, the CDR3 is TGTGCCAGCAGCACCCGACAGGGGGATAATTCACCCCTCCACTTT.

Comment on this clone: Other nucleotide sequences in the sample specify the same CDR3. The V gene is TRBV4-1, the J gene TRBJ1-5, with D uncertain. Per germline, CDR1 MGHRA and CDR2 YSYEKL. The germline V and J ends were trimmed by 1 base and 6 bases, with 4 bases remaining between them. CDR3 length: 12 residues. The CDR3 coding sequence is TGCGCCAGCAGCCAAGGTGGTCAGCCCCAGCATTTT. Translating it yields CASSQGGQPQHF.

The chain recombines TRBV7-9 with TRBJ2-7; 12 bases match TRBD1. The CDR3 spans 16 residues. Germline V lookup: CDR1 SEHNR, CDR2 FQNEAQ (reference sequence). V was pared by 1 base and J by 5 bases, with 6 bases of the junction left unmatched. The CDR3 is CASSLGFGTGGNEQYF. The CDR3 DNA follows: TGTGCCAGCAGCTTAGGGTTCGGGACAGGGGGCAACGAGCAGTACTTC.

Regarding this clone: Other DNA sequences within the sample encode an identical CDR3. V is TRBV4-1 and J is TRBJ2-5; D not certain. Germline V gene lookup returns CDR1 MGHRA and CDR2 YSYEKL. Deletions cut 1 base from V and 2 bases from J, with 5 bases between. The CDR3 is made up of 13 amino acids. The CDR3 DNA sequence: TGCGCCAGCAGCCAAGGTCAGCAAGAGACCCAGTACTTC. This gives the protein CASSQGQQETQYF.

This chain links TRBV24-1 with TRBJ2-2; D call uncertain. CDR1 is KGHDR, CDR2 SFDVKD, per germline. Trimming removed 7 bases at V and 2 bases at J, with 4 bases between. The CDR3 has 12 amino acids. CDR3 sequence reads: CATSGNTGELFF. CDR3 DNA: TGTGCCACCAGCGGTAACACCGGGGAGCTGTTTTTT.

The chain couples TRBV28 to TRBJ2-5; 11 positions agree with TRBD2. The CDR3 loop spans 16 amino acids. The J segment lost 4 bases and the V segment lost 5 bases, leaving 9 bases of the junction unmatched. Per the germline V gene, CDR1 is MDHEN and CDR2 is SYDVKM. For the CDR3, the DNA is TGTGCCAGCAGTCTGCTAGCGGGAGGCCCTCGAGAGACCCAGTACTTC. Amino acid sequence: CASSLLAGGPRETQYF.

This chain connects TRBV28 to TRBJ2-3; 8 nucleotides align to TRBD1. J gave up 3 bases and V 2 bases, and 10 bases lay outside the gene matches. CDR1 MDHEN and CDR2 SYDVKM come from the germline V gene. This CDR3 is 17 amino acids long. CDR3 coding DNA: TGTGCCAGCAGTTTAGGCCGACAGGGGCCGAGGACAGATACGCAGTATTTT. Translated: CASSLGRQGPRTDTQYF.

This clone was recorded a few times. The rearrangement links TRBV4-1 to TRBJ2-3; 9 nucleotides align to TRBD2. The CDR3 runs to 16 residues. The V and J ends lost 3 bases and 3 bases, in that order; junction bases with no gene match: 7. Germline assignment: CDR1 MGHRA and CDR2 YSYEKL. Here the CDR3 DNA reads TGCGCCAGCAGCCAGGCGGGGGGGGGTCGGACAGATACGCAGTATTTT. Encoded protein: CASSQAGGGRTDTQYF.

The gene calls are TRBV7-9 and TRBJ2-2; TRBD2 matches 8 bases. The CDR3 spans 15 residues. J gave up 4 bases and V 5 bases, and 6 bases lay outside the gene matches. Germline-derived CDR1 and CDR2 are SEHNR and FQNEAQ (reference sequence). The CDR3 is CASSAGGGTTGELFF. The CDR3 DNA follows: TGTGCCAGCAGCGCCGGGGGGGGGACCACCGGGGAGCTGTTTTTT.

This clone has only one observation. The V gene is TRBV12-3 or TRBV12-4, the J gene TRBJ2-2; no definite D call. This CDR3 has 11 residues. V was trimmed by 5 bases and J by 5 bases, leaving 3 bases between them. In DNA, the CDR3 is TGTGCCAGCAGTCAGACCGGGGAGCTGTTTTTT. Translation gives CASSQTGELFF.

This clone was found once. The V gene is TRBV7-2, the J gene TRBJ2-1; the D gene is possibly TRBD2 (6 bases). The CDR3 has 17 residues. CDR1 and CDR2 from the germline V gene are SGHTA and FQGNSA. The germline V and J ends were trimmed by 1 base and 8 bases, with 21 bases remaining between them. The DNA for the CDR3 is TGTGCCAGCAGCTTAGAAAACACCGGGACTCTGAGGGATGAGCAGTTCTTC. Encoded protein: CASSLENTGTLRDEQFF.

V and J are TRBV4-3 and TRBJ2-5; the match to TRBD2 covers 9 bases. CDR3 size: 15 residues. The ends lost 1 base at V and 4 bases at J; junction bases unmatched: 4. Per the germline V gene, CDR1 is LGHNA and CDR2 is YSLEER. This CDR3 is CASSQGVAGAETQYF. The CDR3 DNA reads TGCGCCAGCAGCCAAGGGGTAGCGGGAGCAGAGACCCAGTACTTC.

This clone was picked up a small number of times. This sequence joins TRBV27 and TRBJ2-1, with TRBD2 matching 12 bases. Trimming took 4 bases from V and 4 from J; bases not matched to a gene: 11. This CDR3 spans 18 amino acids. Germline V CDR1 and CDR2: MNHEY, SMNVEV (reference sequence). CDR3 in amino acids: CASSSPPRLAGEYNEQFF. The DNA for the CDR3 is TGTGCCAGCAGTTCACCTCCAAGACTAGCGGGGGAGTACAATGAGCAGTTCTTC.

The chain recombines TRBV30 with TRBJ1-5; D is possibly TRBD1 (5 bases). The length of the CDR3 is 13 residues. The germline V gene has CDR1 GTSNPN and CDR2 SVGIG (reference sequence). Trimming pared 0 bases from V and 5 bases from J, leaving 8 bases between. CDR3 sequence: CAWSVLGDQPQHF. For the CDR3, the DNA is TGTGCCTGGAGTGTACTAGGGGATCAGCCCCAGCATTTT.

CDR3: CASSVDPLAGGGSYNEQFF. The DNA for the CDR3 is TGTGCCAGCAGCGTAGATCCACTAGCGGGGGGTGGGAGCTACAATGAGCAGTTCTTC. The chain combines TRBV9 with TRBJ2-1, with 12 bases that match TRBD2. Germline V CDR1 and CDR2: SGDLS, YYNGEE. The CDR3 runs to 19 residues. Trimming took 0 bases from V and 3 from J; bases not matched to a gene: 10.

The V gene is TRBV6-2 or TRBV6-3, the J gene TRBJ1-3; D is perhaps TRBD1 (5 bases). CDR3 length: 14 amino acids. Germline assignment: CDR1 MNHEY and CDR2 SVGEGT. The ends were cut back, 0 bases at V and 8 bases at J, with 11 bases in the middle. CDR3 coding DNA: TGTGCCAGCAGTTACTCCCAGCAAGGGGACACCATATATTTT. Translated, it gives CASSYSQQGDTIYF.

The CDR3 DNA reads as TGTGCCAGCGCCCGGGACAGAGGCACTGAAGCTTTCTTT. It codes for CASARDRGTEAFF. The gene calls are TRBV6-4 and TRBJ1-1; 7 bases match TRBD1. The ends lost 8 bases at V and 4 bases at J; junction bases unmatched: 7. This CDR3 has 13 residues. Germline V gives CDR1 MRHNA, CDR2 SNTAGT.

This chain's CDR3 is CATSRSRGSSEKLFF. CDR3 nucleotide sequence: TGTGCCACCAGCAGATCAAGGGGATCGAGTGAAAAACTGTTTTTT. The chain joins TRBV15 to TRBJ1-4; D may be TRBD1 (5 bases). The germline V gene has CDR1 LNHNV and CDR2 YYDKDF (reference sequence). This CDR3 has 15 amino acids. The germline V and J ends were trimmed by 2 bases and 7 bases, with 14 bases remaining between them.

The rearrangement uses TRBV9 and TRBJ2-3; TRBD2 matches at 8 bases. This CDR3 is built from 16 residues. In germline, CDR1 is SGDLS, CDR2 YYNGEE. V lost 0 bases, J lost 6 bases, and 9 bases stayed unmatched. The CDR3 DNA follows: TGTGCCAGCAGCGTAGGCCCCGGGGGGGGCGAGGATACGCAGTATTTT. Residues: CASSVGPGGGEDTQYF.

This clone was found once. The rearrangement links TRBV6-5 to TRBJ2-7, with D hard to call. Germline V gene lookup returns CDR1 MNHEY and CDR2 SVGAGI. The CDR3 is 13 amino acids. This CDR3 is CASSSTPHLPSSV. In DNA, the CDR3 is TGTGCCAGCAGTTCCACCCCCCATCTCCCCAGTTCCGTC.

The count of this clone is one. The chain combines TRBV30 with TRBJ1-1; the D gene is possibly TRBD1 (5 bases). Germline V gives CDR1 GTSNPN, CDR2 SVGIG (reference sequence). The CDR3 has 13 residues. V dropped 3 bases and J dropped 1 base, with 9 bases sitting between them. This CDR3 is CAWRDQGNTEAFF. CDR3 in DNA: TGTGCCTGGAGGGATCAGGGGAACACTGAAGCTTTCTTT.